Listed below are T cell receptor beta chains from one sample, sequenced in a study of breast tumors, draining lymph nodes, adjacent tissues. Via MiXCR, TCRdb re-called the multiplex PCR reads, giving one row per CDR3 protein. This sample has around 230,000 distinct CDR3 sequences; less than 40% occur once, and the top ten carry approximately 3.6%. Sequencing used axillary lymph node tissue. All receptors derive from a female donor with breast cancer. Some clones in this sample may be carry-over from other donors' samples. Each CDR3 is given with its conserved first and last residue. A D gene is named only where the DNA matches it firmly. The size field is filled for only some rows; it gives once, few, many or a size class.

TGCAGTGCTACTACTAGCGGGGTTAATGAAAAACTGTTTTTT | CSATTSGVNEKLFF | TRBV20-1 | - | TRBJ1-4 | -
TGTGCCAGCAGCGTAGGAGGGTTTGGAAACACCATATATTTT | CASSVGGFGNTIYF | TRBV9 | - | TRBJ1-3 | -
TGTGCCAGGCTGACAGGGCCCTCTTCGTATGGCTACACCTTC | CARLTGPSSYGYTF | TRBV6-1 | TRBD1 | TRBJ1-2 | many
TGTGCCAGCAGCTTAGATTGGTTCACTGAAGCTTTCTTT | CASSLDWFTEAFF | TRBV11-3 | - | TRBJ1-1 | -
TGCAGTGCTAGAGATAATTGGCTAGCGGGGGGGAACTTTAGCACAGATACGCAGTATTTT | CSARDNWLAGGNFSTDTQYF | TRBV20-1 | TRBD2 | TRBJ2-3 | many
TGCAGTGCTAGAGATTTACGGGAGGGACCGCCTTCCTACGAGCAGTACTTC | CSARDLREGPPSYEQYF | TRBV20-1 | TRBD2 | TRBJ2-7 | many
TGTGCCAGCAGTCACTCGATGTCGGGGGATCAGCCCCAGCATTTT | CASSHSMSGDQPQHF | TRBV6-6 | - | TRBJ1-5 | many
TGCAGCGTTGAAGGGGGGACAGCAAACTATGGCTACACCTTC | CSVEGGTANYGYTF | TRBV29-1 | TRBD1 | TRBJ1-2 | -
TGCAGCGTTGACCAGGGTGGCTACACCTTC | CSVDQGGYTF | TRBV29-1 | - | TRBJ1-2 | -
TGTGCCAGCAGCGCCTTGGACAGGGTATCTGGAAACACCATATATTTT | CASSALDRVSGNTIYF | TRBV9 | TRBD1 | TRBJ1-3 | many
TGTGCCAGCGGAAACCGGGGATTAGATGGCTACACCTTC | CASGNRGLDGYTF | TRBV6-2/TRBV6-3 | - | TRBJ1-2 | few
TGTGCCTGGGGCGCTGGCGGGAGTGTCGATACGCAGTATTTT | CAWGAGGSVDTQYF | TRBV30 | TRBD2 | TRBJ2-3 | many
TGTGCCAGCAGTGAAAGGGGGGGAAGCTCCTACAATGAGCAGTTCTTC | CASSERGGSSYNEQFF | TRBV2 | - | TRBJ2-1 | few
TGTGCCAGCAGCTCCACAGTAGCGGGAGGGCTGAGGGCTGCAGATACGCAGTATTTT | CASSSTVAGGLRAADTQYF | TRBV7-8 | TRBD2 | TRBJ2-3 | -
TGCAGTGCTAGTATTGCGGGGGGAGGTACGCAGTATTTT | CSASIAGGGTQYF | TRBV20-1 | TRBD2 | TRBJ2-3 | many
TGCGCCAGCAGCTTAAAGGACTCATTGAATTCACCCCTCCACTTT | CASSLKDSLNSPLHF | TRBV5-1 | - | TRBJ1-6 | many
TGTGCCAGCAGGTTGGGACAGGATACACTGTTTTTT | CASRLGQDTLFF | TRBV6-5 | TRBD1 | TRBJ1-4 | -
TGTGCCAGCAGGCCGCGGGGATCGGACGCAGATACGCAGTATTTT | CASRPRGSDADTQYF | TRBV6-6 | - | TRBJ2-3 | -
TGTGCCAGCAGCGTTGCGGGGGGCGGGAGGGGGTCCTACAATGAGCAGTTCTTC | CASSVAGGGRGSYNEQFF | TRBV9 | TRBD2 | TRBJ2-1 | -
TGTGCCACCCTGCTCTCCGGGACAGCAGCGGGCAGCTACACCTTC | CATLLSGTAAGSYTF | TRBV19 | TRBD1 | TRBJ1-2 | -
TGCGCCGCTAGCGCAGCCTACGAGCAGTACTTC | CAASAAYEQYF | TRBV10-2 | - | TRBJ2-7 | many
TGTGCCAGCAGTTACTCGATGGGCCGGGCAGATAGCAATCAGCCCCAGCATTTT | CASSYSMGRADSNQPQHF | TRBV6-5 | - | TRBJ1-5 | few
TGTGCCAGCAGTGGCCAGTCGGGAGCAGATACGCAGTATTTT | CASSGQSGADTQYF | TRBV6-1 | - | TRBJ2-3 | many
TGTGCCAGCAGTTACCGGCTAGCGGTACAAGAGACCCAGTACTTC | CASSYRLAVQETQYF | TRBV27 | TRBD2 | TRBJ2-5 | once
TGTGCCAGCAGCTTGCTCGATAACTATGGCTACACCTTC | CASSLLDNYGYTF | TRBV5-5 | - | TRBJ1-2 | many
TGTGCCAGCAGTCCCCGTAGGGAATCGTATGGCCACACCTTC | CASSPRRESYGHTF | TRBV27 | - | TRBJ1-2 | -
TGTGCCAGCTCTACCGGGACAACCAATGAGCAGTTCTTC | CASSTGTTNEQFF | TRBV18 | - | TRBJ2-1 | -
TGTGCCAGCAGCTTAGGGCGGGGGTTGTACAATGAGCAGTTCTTC | CASSLGRGLYNEQFF | TRBV7-8 | TRBD2 | TRBJ2-1 | many
TGTGCCGGCTCAGCGGGCCCTACAGATACGCAGTATTTT | CAGSAGPTDTQYF | TRBV19 | - | TRBJ2-3 | many
TGCGCCAGCAGCCCGGGACAGGGGGCTTTCTCGGATACGCAGTATTTT | CASSPGQGAFSDTQYF | TRBV5-1 | TRBD1 | TRBJ2-3 | many
TGTGCCAGCAGCGGCAGGGGTGTTAACTATGGCTACACCTTC | CASSGRGVNYGYTF | TRBV9 | - | TRBJ1-2 | many
TGTGCCAGCAGCCCCCTCCGACAGGGAGCGACTGAAAAACTGTCTTTT | CASSPLRQGATEKLSF | TRBV3-1 | TRBD1 | TRBJ1-4 | -
TGTGCCAGCAGCCAAGACCCGGGCGGGGAGCTGTTTTTT | CASSQDPGGELFF | TRBV3-1 | - | TRBJ2-2 | few
TGTGCCAGCAATATACAGGGAAGGGACGAGCAGTACTTC | CASNIQGRDEQYF | TRBV2 | - | TRBJ2-7 | once
TGTGCCAGCAGGACTAGCGGGAGCATTAAGGAGCAGTTCTTC | CASRTSGSIKEQFF | TRBV6-6 | TRBD2 | TRBJ2-1 | many
TGTGCCAGCAGTTCTCGGGGTTACACTGAAGCTTTCTTT | CASSSRGYTEAFF | TRBV2 | - | TRBJ1-1 | -
TGTGCTGGCAGCTCCGGGGAGCGTCCAGCGGAGACCCAGTACTTC | CAGSSGERPAETQYF | TRBV7-7 | - | TRBJ2-5 | -
TGTGCCAGCAGCTTAGCGGGAGTGAGCGAGCAGTACTTC | CASSLAGVSEQYF | TRBV7-9 | - | TRBJ2-7 | many
TGTGCCAGCAGCTTGGGGGACTTCTCCTACGAGCAGTACTTC | CASSLGDFSYEQYF | TRBV5-8 | - | TRBJ2-7 | many
TGCAGTGCACCGACTAGCGGGGGGGCGGAGACCCAGTACTTC | CSAPTSGGAETQYF | TRBV20-1 | TRBD2 | TRBJ2-5 | many
TGTGCCAGCAGCAGAACGACAGCGGGTGGAGAGACCCAGTACTTC | CASSRTTAGGETQYF | TRBV5-6 | - | TRBJ2-5 | -
TGCAGTGCTAACGGGCAGGGTGAGGGTCAAGAGACCCAGTACTTC | CSANGQGEGQETQYF | TRBV20-1 | - | TRBJ2-5 | many
TGCAGTGCTAGAGGGGGACAGGGGTACAATGAGCAGTTCTTC | CSARGGQGYNEQFF | TRBV20-1 | TRBD1 | TRBJ2-1 | many
TGTGCCAGCAGCTCTCCGCACCGACCGAACACCGGGGAGCTGTTTTTT | CASSSPHRPNTGELFF | TRBV9 | - | TRBJ2-2 | many
TGTGCCAGTAGTATGGGGTCATCGGGACCCGGCTACACCTTC | CASSMGSSGPGYTF | TRBV19 | - | TRBJ1-2 | many
TGTGCCAGCTTGAGGGGGAATCAGCCCCAGCATTTT | CASLRGNQPQHF | TRBV7-2 | - | TRBJ1-5 | -